This T cell receptor beta chain was documented in a study of spatial heterogeneity in lung cancer. Study in general: Beta-chain sequences were consistently detected more often than alpha-chain sequences. A module score for T cells, taken from matched bulk RNA-seq, correlated strongly with TCR transcript counts in tumor regions. Study findings and constraints: Nonsynonymous mutation counts, ubiquitous and regional, were tracked by the respective counts of ubiquitous and regional expanded TCRs. It was found that expanded intratumoral alpha and beta TCR counts tracked tumor mutation counts.

The J segment lost 4 bases and the V segment lost 5 bases, leaving 9 bases of the junction unmatched. The CDR3 is made up of 16 amino acids. Germline CDR1 is MGHDK and CDR2 is SYGVNS. The time point: sample taken at primary tumor resection. The donors comprised 60 to 85 untreated early-stage non-small cell lung cancer patients. TCRdb reprocessed the 5' RACE reads with MiXCR, giving one entry per CDR3 protein. The data show around 5,800 distinct CDR3 sequences, about 8% seen once. This clonotype came up many times. Its antigen is as yet unknown. A library made for alpha chains picked up this beta chain off target, so its size means little.

The J gene is TRBJ1-2, the V gene TRBV25-1; TRBD1 matches 11 bases. This TCR derives from a female donor with early-stage non-small cell lung cancer. Sample: lung tumor tissue, taken at surgery. CDR3 sequence: CASSYRWTGGGYGYTF. CDR3 sequence (DNA): TGTGCCAGCAGTTATCGTTGGACAGGGGGCGGCTATGGCTACACCTTC.